One and the same sample provided the 16 T cell receptor beta chains below, sequenced in a study of OX40 agonist ivuxolimab in advanced cancers. Libraries were prepared by immunoSEQ multiplex PCR; TCRdb keeps only in-frame clonotypes and omits some of them. Of 65,000 to 95,000 clones in the sample, around 92% were seen once. This specimen consisted of CD4+ or CD8+ T cells sorted from blood, obtained in a trial of the OX40 agonist ivuxolimab. The receptors here all came from an adult with an advanced solid tumor such as melanoma, head and neck, liver or kidney cancer.

V usage is TRBV30 and J usage is TRBJ1-1; D is perhaps TRBD1 (6 bases). CDR1 GTSNPN and CDR2 SVGIG come from the germline V gene (reference sequence). V lost 2 bases, J lost 11 bases, and 12 bases lay in between. The CDR3 length is 11 residues. The CDR3 reads CAWSSGQWAFF. CDR3 in DNA: TGTGCCTGGAGTTCAGGACAGTGGGCTTTCTTT. Full variable domain (missing parts from reference TRBV30 and TRBJ1-1): SQTIHQWPATLVQPVGSPLSLECTVEGTSNPNLYWYRQAAGRGLQLLFYSVGIGQISSEVPQNLSASRPQDRQFILSSKKLLLSDSGFYLCAWSSGQWAFFGQGTRLTVV.

The gene calls are TRBV7-9 and TRBJ2-1, with 7 bases aligning to TRBD2. In germline, CDR1 is SEHNR, CDR2 FQNEAQ (reference sequence). The CDR3 is 14 residues long. The junction had 7 bases not matched to a gene; V was cut back by 2 bases and J by 9 bases. CDR3 region: CASSLFGLEGEQFF. The CDR3 DNA sequence: TGTGCCAGCAGCTTATTCGGACTAGAGGGTGAGCAGTTCTTC.

This clone was counted once. The V and J genes are TRBV4-3 and TRBJ1-2; maybe TRBD1 (6 bases). The CDR3 extends over 15 amino acids. Per germline, CDR1 LGHNA and CDR2 YSLEER. Trimming removed 0 bases at V and 6 bases at J, with 14 bases between. In DNA, the CDR3 is TGCGCCAGCAGCCAAGACGAACAGGGAGGGGATGGCTACACCTTC. This translates into CASSQDEQGGDGYTF.

This clone came up a few times. The chain recombines TRBV5-1 with TRBJ2-5; possible D gene TRBD1, 5 bases. Germline assignment: CDR1 SGHRS and CDR2 YFSETQ. The germline V and J ends were trimmed by 4 bases and 5 bases, with 18 bases remaining between them. The CDR3 has 15 amino acids. The CDR3 DNA reads as TGCGCCAGCAGCCGCATACAAGGAAGGGGTGAGACCCAGTACTTC. Amino acid sequence: CASSRIQGRGETQYF.

This clone was counted only a few times. The CDR3 reads CASPRAGEKLFF. The CDR3, as DNA: TGTGCCAGCCCTAGAGCGGGTGAAAAACTGTTTTTT. The V gene is TRBV7-2, the J gene TRBJ1-4; no clear D. Trimming pared 8 bases from V and 7 bases from J, leaving 11 bases between. The CDR3 consists of 12 residues. The V gene's germline CDR1 is SGHTA and CDR2 FQGNSA. Full variable domain (missing parts from reference TRBV7-2 and TRBJ1-4): GAGVSQSPSNKVTEKGKDVELRCDPISGHTALYWYRQSLGQGLEFLIYFQGNSAPDKSGLPSDRFSAERTGGSVSTLTIQRTQQEDSAVYLCASPRAGEKLFFGSGTQLSVL.

V is TRBV15 and J is TRBJ2-5; TRBD2 agrees at 8 bases. Germline trimming cut 8 bases from V and 5 bases from J; bases unmatched to any gene: 7. Per germline, CDR1 LNHNV and CDR2 YYDKDF (reference sequence). CDR3 length: 13 amino acids. The CDR3 sequence is CATGPAGVETQYF. The CDR3 DNA reads as TGTGCCACCGGGCCAGCGGGAGTGGAGACCCAGTACTTC.

The rearrangement links TRBV7-9 to TRBJ1-5; unclear D gene. The CDR3 covers 12 residues. Germline V gene lookup returns CDR1 SEHNR and CDR2 FQNEAQ (reference sequence). V lost 1 base and J 8 bases, leaving 6 bases between the germline ends. Here the CDR3 DNA reads TGTGCCAGCAGCTTAGAGGGTGAGCCCCAGCATTTT. Its protein product is CASSLEGEPQHF.

This clone turned up a few times. The chain is built from TRBV5-1 and TRBJ2-7; 10 bases are a match to TRBD2. This CDR3 has 14 residues. Trimming cost V 4 bases and J 4 bases; bases outside gene matches: 5. Germline V gene data show CDR1 as SGHRS and CDR2 as YFSETQ. The CDR3 sequence is CASSPSGRMYEQYF. For the CDR3, the DNA is TGCGCCAGCAGCCCTAGCGGGAGAATGTACGAGCAGTACTTC.

The V and J genes are TRBV18 and TRBJ1-2; D call uncertain. Trimming removed 6 bases at V and 4 bases at J, with 9 bases between. This CDR3 comprises 12 residues. Germline V lookup: CDR1 KGHSH, CDR2 LQKENI. The CDR3 spells CASSSGRYGYTF. In nucleotides, the CDR3 is TGTGCCAGCTCCTCCGGCCGCTATGGCTACACCTTC.

The chain uses TRBV7-9 and TRBJ2-7; D may be TRBD2 (5 bases). The length of the CDR3 is 12 residues. CDR1 is SEHNR, CDR2 FQNEAQ, per germline (reference sequence). The germline V and J ends were trimmed by 0 bases and 6 bases, with 6 bases remaining between them. CDR3 sequence (DNA): TGTGCCAGCAGCTTAGCAGAGGGCGAGCAGTACTTC. It is translated as CASSLAEGEQYF.

The genes are TRBV6-1 and TRBJ1-1, with unresolved D. V was clipped by 6 bases and J by 5 bases, with 16 bases between them. This CDR3 spans 14 amino acids. The germline V gene has CDR1 MNHNS and CDR2 SASEGT. This CDR3 is CASRTYNSATEAFF. CDR3 coding DNA: TGTGCCAGCAGGACGTACAACTCGGCGACTGAAGCTTTCTTT.

This clone showed up just a few times. V is TRBV6-5 and J is TRBJ1-1; 7 positions agree with TRBD1. J lost 2 bases, V lost 6 bases, and 3 bases had no gene match. Germline CDR1 and CDR2: MNHEY and SVGAGI. The CDR3 is 13 residues long. CDR3 protein: CASRRQGNTEAFF. CDR3 coding DNA: TGTGCCAGCAGGAGACAGGGTAACACTGAAGCTTTCTTT.

CDR3: CASSLDGSGTDTQYF. CDR3 nucleotide sequence: TGCGCCAGCAGCTTGGACGGGAGTGGTACAGATACGCAGTATTTT. The chain combines TRBV5-1 with TRBJ2-3; tentative D call: TRBD2 (6 bases). Germline V CDR1 and CDR2: SGHRS, YFSETQ. V was pared by 0 bases and J by 3 bases, with 11 bases between. The CDR3 has 15 amino acids.

CDR3 protein: CASSTGSSGRTQETQYF. The CDR3 DNA sequence: TGTGCCAGCAGCACCGGTTCTAGCGGGAGAACTCAAGAGACCCAGTACTTC. The V call is TRBV4-2, the J call TRBJ2-5; 10 nucleotides align to TRBD2. Germline assignment: CDR1 LGHNA and CDR2 YNFKEQ. The CDR3 runs to 17 residues. V was clipped by 5 bases and J by 2 bases; unmatched bases: 11.

The chain employs TRBV30 and TRBJ1-2, with unresolved D. CDR1 and CDR2 from the germline V gene are GTSNPN and SVGIG (reference sequence). V dropped 0 bases and J dropped 1 base, with 6 bases sitting between them. This CDR3 comprises 13 residues. CDR3 sequence: CAWSVGINYGYTF. CDR3 in DNA: TGTGCCTGGAGTGTCGGAATTAACTATGGCTACACCTTC.

V gene TRBV7-6 combines with J gene TRBJ2-2, with D possibly TRBD1 on 5 matching bases. CDR3 length equals 14 residues. The germline V gene encodes CDR1 SGHVS and CDR2 FNYEAQ. V was shortened by 3 bases and J by 3 bases, with 8 bases between the two germline ends. The CDR3 spells CASSFDRYTGELFF. CDR3 nucleotide sequence: TGTGCCAGCAGCTTTGACAGATACACCGGGGAGCTGTTTTTT.